The T cell receptor beta chain under discussion was sequenced for a study of blood T cell repertoires in COVID-19. Germline V gives CDR1 SGDLS, CDR2 YYNGEE. V lost 0 bases, J lost 2 bases, and 5 bases lay in between. This CDR3 has 13 amino acids. Seattle patient enrollment occurred during active infection, with longitudinal follow-up thereafter. Source study methods: The assay estimated nucleated cells by amplifying reference gene primers. The assay was immunoSEQ multiplex PCR, and TCRdb's table has in-frame clones only and misses some. Clone size and V and J calls were adopted from that table, with D and trimming inferred from the DNA. Among some 300,000 clones listed, 75% to 90% were seen once.

The sequenced sample was peripheral blood. This receptor was identified in a woman in her 50s with COVID-19, enrolled during active disease. This rearrangement joins TRBV9 to TRBJ1-2, with D uncertain. CDR3 region: CASSVGVNYGYTF. As DNA, the CDR3 is TGTGCCAGCAGCGTAGGAGTAAACTATGGCTACACCTTC.